This TCR beta chain derives from a study of blood T cell repertoires in COVID-19. Profiled with immunoSEQ multiplex PCR; TCRdb holds only in-frame clones, not every one. The profile shows a few hundred thousand clones, roughly nine tenths of them singletons. The CDR3 is 16 amino acids. V trimming: 4 bases; J trimming: 1 base; junction bases outside the gene matches: 6. Germline V gives CDR1 MGHRA, CDR2 YSYEKL. Input material: peripheral blood. V is TRBV4-1 and J is TRBJ2-3, with TRBD2 matching 9 bases. This clonotype was obtained from a man aged 18-30 years who had recovered from COVID-19. In DNA, the CDR3 is TGCGCCAGCAGCCGCACTATAGCGGGAGGCACAGATACGCAGTATTTT. This encodes CASSRTIAGGTDTQYF.